These 27 T cell receptor beta chains originate from one sample sequenced in a study of blood T cell repertoires in COVID-19. The method was immunoSEQ multiplex PCR; TCRdb's version includes in-frame clones alone and lacks a portion of them. The sample carries roughly 220,000 clones, approximately 92% recorded once. Sequencing was performed on PBMCs or T cells enriched from blood (not recorded which). The receptors here all came from a woman under 30 in a cohort exposed to, infected with or recovered from COVID-19 (not recorded which).

The chain employs TRBV9 and TRBJ1-5; TRBD1 matches at 9 bases. There are 14 residues in the CDR3. Germline V gene lookup returns CDR1 SGDLS and CDR2 YYNGEE. Trimming removed 4 bases from V and 6 bases from J; junction bases left unmatched: 5. CDR3 sequence: CASSPGTGFQPQHF. The CDR3 region has the DNA TGTGCCAGCAGCCCAGGGACAGGGTTTCAGCCCCAGCATTTT.

This sequence joins TRBV27 and TRBJ2-1; D gene unclear. The ends were cut back, 2 bases at V and 10 bases at J, with 9 bases in the middle. Per the germline V gene, CDR1 is MNHEY and CDR2 is SMNVEV (reference sequence). This CDR3 is 12 amino acids long. The CDR3 sequence is CASSLSAGEQFF. DNA of the CDR3: TGTGCCAGCAGTTTAAGTGCCGGGGAGCAGTTCTTC.

This chain uses TRBV27 with TRBJ2-7; D remains unclear. There are 13 residues in the CDR3. V was shortened by 3 bases and J by 0 bases, with 6 bases between the two germline ends. Germline CDR1 is MNHEY and CDR2 is SMNVEV (reference sequence). This chain's CDR3 is CASSLGNSYEQYF. CDR3 nucleotide sequence: TGTGCCAGCAGTTTGGGCAACTCCTACGAGCAGTACTTC.

The chain employs TRBV30 and TRBJ2-7; possibly TRBD1 for D (5 bases). Germline V gene sequence: CDR1 GTSNPN, CDR2 SVGIG (reference sequence). This CDR3 comprises 14 residues. V lost 2 bases and J lost 3, with 14 bases in between. For the CDR3, the DNA is TGTGCCTGGAGTCCCAGGGCCTTTAGCTACGAGCAGTACTTC. It is translated as CAWSPRAFSYEQYF.

The J gene is TRBJ2-7, the V gene TRBV6-1; the D gene is possibly TRBD2 (6 bases). Germline CDR1 and CDR2: MNHNS and SASEGT. V shed 4 bases and J shed 0 bases, with 19 bases lying between them. The CDR3 is made up of 17 amino acids. The CDR3 sequence is CASSAGDSTEASYEQYF. The CDR3 coding sequence is TGTGCCAGCAGTGCGGGGGACTCGACAGAAGCCTCCTACGAGCAGTACTTC.

On this clone: One end of the junction is discordant with germline, which a read error may explain. The CDR3 nucleotides read TGTGCCAGCATTTACTTGACAGGGGGCTTCTCCTACGAGCAGTACTTC. Protein sequence: CASIYLTGGFSYEQYF. The V gene is TRBV6-5, the J gene TRBJ2-7, with 10 nucleotides matching TRBD1. Germline CDR1 and CDR2: MNHEY and SVGAGI. The CDR3 loop spans 16 amino acids.

The genes are TRBV5-1 and TRBJ2-3; TRBD2 might be the D (5 bases). The germline V gene encodes CDR1 SGHRS and CDR2 YFSETQ. This CDR3 region has 14 residues. Trimming removed 0 bases from V and 1 base from J, with 6 bases in between. CDR3 sequence: CASSLELGTDTQYF. The CDR3 nucleotides read TGCGCCAGCAGCTTGGAACTAGGCACAGATACGCAGTATTTT.

CDR3 amino acids: CSASQGANQPQHF. The CDR3 DNA follows: TGCAGTGCTAGTCAGGGGGCCAATCAGCCCCAGCATTTT. This chain links TRBV20-1 with TRBJ1-5; TRBD1 matches 8 bases. The CDR3 is 13 amino acids. Unmatched junction bases numbered 1, after V lost 3 bases and J lost 3 bases. Germline V gene lookup returns CDR1 DFQATT and CDR2 SNEGSKA (reference sequence).

The chain links TRBV5-1 to TRBJ2-7; 10 nucleotides line up with TRBD2. With V trimmed by 3 bases and J by 6 bases, 12 bases remained unmatched. CDR3 length: 16 amino acids. Germline V gene sequence: CDR1 SGHRS, CDR2 YFSETQ. This chain's CDR3 is CASSSSTSGAAAEQYF. For the CDR3, the DNA is TGCGCCAGCAGCTCGAGCACTAGCGGGGCGGCGGCCGAGCAGTACTTC.

The chain has TRBV10-1 and TRBJ2-3; D might be TRBD2 (5 bases). The V end was cut by 5 bases, the J end by 0 bases, with 9 bases between. Germline CDR1 and CDR2: WNHNN and SYGVQD (reference sequence). This CDR3 has 14 amino acids. The DNA of the CDR3 is TGCGCCAGCAGTCGCAAGCGGAGCACAGATACGCAGTATTTT. It translates to CASSRKRSTDTQYF.

This clone was detected a few times. The V gene is TRBV2, the J gene TRBJ1-1; D may be TRBD1 (5 bases). V dropped 8 bases and J dropped 1 base, with 11 bases sitting between them. CDR3 size: 13 residues. Germline CDR1 and CDR2: SNHLY and FYNNEI. Here the CDR3 reads CASRDSANTEAFF. CDR3 in DNA: TGTGCCAGCCGGGACTCAGCGAACACTGAAGCTTTCTTT.

J is TRBJ2-3 and V is TRBV6-5; 9 bases match TRBD1. Looked up from germline, CDR1 is MNHEY and CDR2 is SVGAGI. The V gene end was trimmed by 7 bases and the J gene end by 2 bases; junction bases not matched to a gene: 4. The CDR3 is made up of 14 amino acids. For the CDR3, the DNA is TGTGCCAGCAAGGGGGACAGGGACACAGATACGCAGTATTTT. This encodes CASKGDRDTDTQYF.

This clone was counted between two and nine times. This rearrangement joins TRBV3-1 (or the pseudogene TRBV3-2) to TRBJ2-4, with TRBD2 as a possible D gene (5 bases). Trimming took 3 bases from V and 8 from J, leaving 8 bases between them. CDR1 is LGHDT and CDR2 is YNNKEL in the germline V gene (reference sequence). There are 12 residues in the CDR3. For the CDR3, the DNA is TGTGCCAGCAGCCACACTAGAGACATTCAGTACTTC. It specifies CASSHTRDIQYF.

The V and J genes are TRBV29-1 and TRBJ2-3; perhaps TRBD2 as D (5 bases). The CDR3 is 11 amino acids. Trimming pared 3 bases from V and 8 bases from J, leaving 9 bases between. Germline lookup yields CDR1 SQVTM and CDR2 ANQGSEA. The CDR3 here is CSVDRAGTQYF. As DNA, the CDR3 is TGCAGCGTTGATCGGGCGGGTACGCAGTATTTT.

The V and J genes are TRBV7-3 and TRBJ2-1; TRBD2 aligns across 10 bases. The CDR3 is made up of 16 amino acids. CDR1 SGHTA and CDR2 FQGTGA come from the germline V gene. Losses at the gene ends were 4 bases for V and 4 bases for J; bases not matched to a gene: 7. DNA of the CDR3: TGTGCCAGCAGCTCAGCGGGAGGGCCCTCTTACAATGAGCAGTTCTTC. Translated, it gives CASSSAGGPSYNEQFF.

The chain employs TRBV19 and TRBJ2-2; 9 bases match TRBD2. Germline V gene sequence: CDR1 LNHDA, CDR2 SQIVND (reference sequence). Trimming at V came to 7 bases and at J to 4 bases, leaving 4 bases not matched to a gene. CDR3 length: 14 amino acids. The CDR3 loop reads CASNPLAGTGELFF. The CDR3 DNA follows: TGTGCCAGTAATCCACTAGCGGGCACCGGGGAGCTGTTTTTT.

This chain uses TRBV19 with TRBJ1-2; unclear D gene. V lost 0 bases to trimming and J lost 3 bases, with 8 bases between them. CDR1 and CDR2 from the germline V gene are LNHDA and SQIVND (reference sequence). There are 14 residues in the CDR3. The CDR3 region has the DNA TGTGCCAGTAGTATAGATGGGGAGGACTATGGCTACACCTTC. Its translation: CASSIDGEDYGYTF.

CDR3 nucleotides: TGTGCCAGCAGCTCGTCAGTAGCGGGGGGCCTTAAAAACATTCAGTACTTC. Its protein product is CASSSSVAGGLKNIQYF. The chain carries TRBV9 and TRBJ2-4; TRBD2 aligns across 10 bases. Per germline, CDR1 SGDLS and CDR2 YYNGEE. CDR3 length: 17 residues. V dropped 4 bases and J dropped 4; count of bases not matched to a gene: 11.

The chain has TRBV4-1 and TRBJ2-7; 10 nucleotides align to TRBD2. Germline loops: CDR1 MGHRA, CDR2 YSYEKL. With 1 base clipped from V and 0 bases from J, the junction kept 9 bases outside the gene matches. The CDR3 extends over 18 amino acids. CDR3 in DNA: TGCGCCAGCAGCCAAGGACTAGCGGGTGGTTTTAGCTCCTACGAGCAGTACTTC. It codes for CASSQGLAGGFSSYEQYF.

The rearrangement uses TRBV18 and TRBJ1-4; TRBD1 matches 7 bases. This CDR3 contains 15 residues. J was trimmed by 5 bases and V by 3 bases; bases with no gene match: 6. Germline CDR1 reads KGHSH; CDR2 reads LQKENI. The CDR3 DNA follows: TGTGCCAGCTCACCGTTCGGGGACAGAAATGAAAAACTGTTTTTT. As protein: CASSPFGDRNEKLFF.

The chain joins TRBV3-1 (or the pseudogene TRBV3-2) to TRBJ1-1, with a weak D call TRBD1 (5 bases). Germline CDR1 LGHDT, CDR2 YNNKEL (reference sequence). Deletions cut 0 bases from V and 3 bases from J, with 8 bases between. CDR3 length: 14 amino acids. The CDR3 here is CASSQDRDDTEAFF. The DNA for the CDR3 is TGTGCCAGCAGCCAAGACAGGGATGACACTGAAGCTTTCTTT.

The chain links TRBV7-9 to TRBJ2-3; D not certain. The CDR3 loop spans 15 amino acids. Germline assignment: CDR1 SEHNR and CDR2 FQNEAQ (reference sequence). V lost 4 bases to trimming and J lost 0 bases, with 11 bases between them. CDR3 in DNA: TGTGCCAGCAGCTCAACAGCCATCAGCACAGATACGCAGTATTTT. Amino acid sequence: CASSSTAISTDTQYF.

The rearrangement uses TRBV5-6 and TRBJ1-6, with 7 bases that match TRBD1. Per germline, CDR1 SGHDT and CDR2 YYEEEE. The V segment lost 4 bases and the J segment 8 bases; nucleotides outside the gene matches: 12. The CDR3 covers 16 residues. The CDR3 reads CASSPQGGRGYSPLHF. For the CDR3, the DNA is TGTGCCAGCAGCCCCCAGGGGGGCAGGGGTTATTCACCCCTCCACTTT.

The genes are TRBV27 and TRBJ1-1; 10 nucleotides match TRBD1. After removal of 1 base from V and 6 bases from J, the junction contained 2 bases not matched to a gene. Germline loops: CDR1 MNHEY, CDR2 SMNVEV (reference sequence). The CDR3 covers 14 residues. The CDR3 is CASSLYGQGAEAFF. CDR3 DNA: TGTGCCAGCAGTTTATATGGACAGGGGGCTGAAGCTTTCTTT.

V gene TRBV28 combines with J gene TRBJ2-1; D is perhaps TRBD2 (6 bases). This CDR3 has 15 residues. With 7 bases removed from V and 0 bases from J, the gap between germline ends came to 13 bases. CDR1 is MDHEN and CDR2 is SYDVKM in the germline V gene. In nucleotides, the CDR3 is TGTGCCAGCAACCCGGGAGATAGCTCCTACAATGAGCAGTTCTTC. It encodes CASNPGDSSYNEQFF.

The chain links TRBV12-2 to TRBJ1-1; whether TRBD1, the table's D call, matches the DNA was not checked. TRBV12-2 is marked as a pseudogene. The CDR3 has 16 amino acids. The CDR3 coding sequence is TGTGCAAGTCGCTCACCCAGGGGGGAGGCGAACACTGAAGCTTTCTTT. Protein product: CASRSPRGEANTEAFF.

The chain uses TRBV6-5 and TRBJ1-4, with TRBD1 matching 7 bases. This CDR3 has 14 residues. The V gene end was trimmed by 7 bases and the J gene end by 8 bases; junction bases not matched to a gene: 10. Germline V gives CDR1 MNHEY, CDR2 SVGAGI. CDR3 residues: CASILTGMEEKLFF. For the CDR3, the DNA is TGTGCCAGCATCCTGACAGGGATGGAGGAAAAACTGTTTTTT.